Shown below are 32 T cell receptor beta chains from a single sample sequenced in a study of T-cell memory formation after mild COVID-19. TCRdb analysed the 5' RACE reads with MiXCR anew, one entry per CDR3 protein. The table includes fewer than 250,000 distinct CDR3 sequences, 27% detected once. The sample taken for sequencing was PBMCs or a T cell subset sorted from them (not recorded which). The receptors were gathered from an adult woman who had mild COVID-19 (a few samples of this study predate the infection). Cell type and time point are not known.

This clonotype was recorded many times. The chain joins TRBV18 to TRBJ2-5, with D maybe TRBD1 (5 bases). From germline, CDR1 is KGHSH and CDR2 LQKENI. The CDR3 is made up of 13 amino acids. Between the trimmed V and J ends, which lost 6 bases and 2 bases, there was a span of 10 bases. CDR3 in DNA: TGTGCCAGCTCCTGGGGCCCTCAAGAGACCCAGTACTTC. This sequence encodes CASSWGPQETQYF.

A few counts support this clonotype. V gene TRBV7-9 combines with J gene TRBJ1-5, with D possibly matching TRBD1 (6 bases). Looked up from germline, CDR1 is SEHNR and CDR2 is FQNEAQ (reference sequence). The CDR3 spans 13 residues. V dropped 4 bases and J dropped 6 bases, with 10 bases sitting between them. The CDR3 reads CASSYRGGQPQHF. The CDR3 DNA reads TGTGCCAGCAGCTATAGGGGGGGTCAGCCCCAGCATTTT.

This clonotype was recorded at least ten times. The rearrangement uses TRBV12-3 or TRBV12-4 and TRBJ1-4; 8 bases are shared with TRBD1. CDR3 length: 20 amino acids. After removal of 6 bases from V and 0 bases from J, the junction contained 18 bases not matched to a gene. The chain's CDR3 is CASRRLGQDTILATNEKLFF. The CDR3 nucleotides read TGTGCCAGCAGGCGATTGGGACAGGACACTATCCTTGCAACTAATGAAAAACTGTTTTTT.

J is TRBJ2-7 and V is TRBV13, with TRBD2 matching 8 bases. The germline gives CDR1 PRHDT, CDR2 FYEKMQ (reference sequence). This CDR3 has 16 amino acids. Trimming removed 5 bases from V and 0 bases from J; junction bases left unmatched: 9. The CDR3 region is CASSRTASGSSYEQYF. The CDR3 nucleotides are TGTGCCAGCAGCCGGACGGCCAGCGGGAGCTCCTACGAGCAGTACTTC.

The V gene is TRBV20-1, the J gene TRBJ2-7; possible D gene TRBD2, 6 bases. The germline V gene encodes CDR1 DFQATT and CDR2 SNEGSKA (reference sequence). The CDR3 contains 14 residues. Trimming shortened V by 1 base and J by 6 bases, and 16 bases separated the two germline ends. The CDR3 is CSARVRGNPLEQYF. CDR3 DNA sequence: TGCAGTGCTAGAGTGCGCGGGAACCCTCTCGAGCAGTACTTC.

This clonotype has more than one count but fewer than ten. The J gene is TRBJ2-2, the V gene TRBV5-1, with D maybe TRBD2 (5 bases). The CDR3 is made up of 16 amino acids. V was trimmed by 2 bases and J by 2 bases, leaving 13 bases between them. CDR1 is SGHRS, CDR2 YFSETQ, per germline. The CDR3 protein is CASSFGVSENTGELFF. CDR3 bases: TGCGCCAGCAGCTTCGGGGTATCCGAAAACACCGGGGAGCTGTTTTTT. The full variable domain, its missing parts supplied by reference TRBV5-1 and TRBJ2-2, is KAGVTQTPRYLIKTRGQQVTLSCSPISGHRSVSWYQQTPGQGLQFLFEYFSETQRNKGNFPGRFSGRQFSNSRSEMNVSTLELGDSALYLCASSFGVSENTGELFFGEGSRLTVL.

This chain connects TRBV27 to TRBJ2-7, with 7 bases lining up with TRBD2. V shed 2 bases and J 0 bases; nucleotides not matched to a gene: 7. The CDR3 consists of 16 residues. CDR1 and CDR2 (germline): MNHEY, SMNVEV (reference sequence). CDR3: CASSLTGTIPSYEQYF. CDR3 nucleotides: TGTGCCAGCAGTTTAACCGGGACTATCCCCTCCTACGAGCAGTACTTC.

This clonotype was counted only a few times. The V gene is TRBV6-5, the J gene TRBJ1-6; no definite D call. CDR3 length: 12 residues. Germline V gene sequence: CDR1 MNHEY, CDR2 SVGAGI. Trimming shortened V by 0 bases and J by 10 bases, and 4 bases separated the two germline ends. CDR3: CASSYSNSPLHF. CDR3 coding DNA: TGTGCCAGCAGTTACTCGAACTCACCCCTCCACTTT.

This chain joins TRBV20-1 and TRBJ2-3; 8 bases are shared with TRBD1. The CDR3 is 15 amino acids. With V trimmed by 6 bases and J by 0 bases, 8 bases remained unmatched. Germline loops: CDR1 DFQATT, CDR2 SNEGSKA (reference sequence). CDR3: CSAASRDRSTDTQYF. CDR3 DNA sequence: TGCAGTGCCGCTTCCCGGGACAGGAGCACAGATACGCAGTATTTT.

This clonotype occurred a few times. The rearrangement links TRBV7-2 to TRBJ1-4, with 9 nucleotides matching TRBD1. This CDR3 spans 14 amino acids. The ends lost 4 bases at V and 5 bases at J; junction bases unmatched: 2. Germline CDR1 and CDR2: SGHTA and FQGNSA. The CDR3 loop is CASSWDRVNEKLFF. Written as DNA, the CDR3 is TGTGCCAGCAGCTGGGACAGGGTAAATGAAAAACTGTTTTTT.

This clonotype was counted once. The CDR3 bases are TGTGCCAGCAGCCCAGAAGCGGGAGGCTCCTACGAGCAGTACTTC. This gives the protein CASSPEAGGSYEQYF. The V and J genes are TRBV6-5 and TRBJ2-7; 9 bases agree with TRBD2. The CDR3 covers 15 residues. After removal of 6 bases from V and 0 bases from J, the junction contained 6 bases not matched to a gene. The germline gives CDR1 MNHEY, CDR2 SVGAGI.

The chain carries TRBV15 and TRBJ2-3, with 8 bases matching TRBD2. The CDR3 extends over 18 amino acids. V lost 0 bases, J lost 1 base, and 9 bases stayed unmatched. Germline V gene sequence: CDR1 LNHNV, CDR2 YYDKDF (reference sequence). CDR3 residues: CATSRDPPGRGGTDTQYF. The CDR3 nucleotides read TGTGCCACCAGCAGAGATCCGCCAGGGCGGGGGGGCACAGATACGCAGTATTTT.

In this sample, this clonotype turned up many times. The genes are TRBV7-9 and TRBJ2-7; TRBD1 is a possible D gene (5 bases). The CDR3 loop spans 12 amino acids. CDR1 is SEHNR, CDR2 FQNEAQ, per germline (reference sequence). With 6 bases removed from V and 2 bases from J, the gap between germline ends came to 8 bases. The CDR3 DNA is TGTGCCAGCAGTTCGACAGCCTACGAGCAGTACTTC. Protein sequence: CASSSTAYEQYF.

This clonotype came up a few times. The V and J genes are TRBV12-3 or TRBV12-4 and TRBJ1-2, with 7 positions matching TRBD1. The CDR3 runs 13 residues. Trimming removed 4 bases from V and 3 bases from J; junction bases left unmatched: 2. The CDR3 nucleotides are TGTGCCAGCAGTTCGACAGGGTACTATGGCTACACCTTC. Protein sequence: CASSSTGYYGYTF.

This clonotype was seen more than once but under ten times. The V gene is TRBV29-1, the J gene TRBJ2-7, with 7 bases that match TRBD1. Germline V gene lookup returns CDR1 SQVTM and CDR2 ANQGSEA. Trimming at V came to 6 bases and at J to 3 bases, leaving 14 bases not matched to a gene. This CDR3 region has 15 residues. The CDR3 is CSVTTNHRGGYEQYF. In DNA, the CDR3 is TGCAGCGTCACGACAAACCACAGGGGTGGCTACGAGCAGTACTTC.

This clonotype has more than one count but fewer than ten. This chain's CDR3 is CASSLDSGRIYEQYF. The CDR3 DNA sequence: TGTGCCAGCAGCTTAGACAGCGGGAGAATATACGAGCAGTACTTC. V is TRBV7-2 and J is TRBJ2-7; 8 nucleotides agree with TRBD2. With V trimmed by 1 base and J by 4 bases, 6 bases remained unmatched. The CDR3 is 15 amino acids. Germline assignment: CDR1 SGHTA and CDR2 FQGNSA.

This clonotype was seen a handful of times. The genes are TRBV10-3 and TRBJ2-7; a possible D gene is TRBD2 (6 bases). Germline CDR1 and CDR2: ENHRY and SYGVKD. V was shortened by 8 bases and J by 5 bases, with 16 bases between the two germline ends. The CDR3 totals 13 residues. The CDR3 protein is CAIGGRTTNEQYF. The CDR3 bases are TGTGCCATCGGAGGGCGGACTACCAACGAGCAGTACTTC.

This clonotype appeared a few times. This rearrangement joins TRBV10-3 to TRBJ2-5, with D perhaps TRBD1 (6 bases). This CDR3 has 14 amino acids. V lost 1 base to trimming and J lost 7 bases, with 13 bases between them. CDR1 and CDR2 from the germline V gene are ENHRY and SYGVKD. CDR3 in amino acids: CAISEWGRPGTQYF. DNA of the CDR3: TGTGCCATCAGTGAGTGGGGGCGCCCTGGGACCCAGTACTTC.

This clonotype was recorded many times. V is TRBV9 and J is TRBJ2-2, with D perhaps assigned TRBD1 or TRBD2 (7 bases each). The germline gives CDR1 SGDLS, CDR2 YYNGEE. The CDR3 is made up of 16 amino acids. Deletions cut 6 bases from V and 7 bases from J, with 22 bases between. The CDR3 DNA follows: TGTGCCAGCACCCCTGTTCAGGGGGGGCTGGTCGGGGAGCTGTTTTTT. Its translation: CASTPVQGGLVGELFF.

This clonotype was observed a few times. DNA for the CDR3: TGTGCCAGCAGCGGGACACAGGGGTACGAGCAGTACTTC. It is translated as CASSGTQGYEQYF. The rearrangement links TRBV7-9 to TRBJ2-7, with 7 bases matching TRBD1. The CDR3 is 13 amino acids. Trimming at V came to 5 bases and at J to 4 bases, leaving 5 bases not matched to a gene. Germline CDR1 reads SEHNR; CDR2 reads FQNEAQ (reference sequence).

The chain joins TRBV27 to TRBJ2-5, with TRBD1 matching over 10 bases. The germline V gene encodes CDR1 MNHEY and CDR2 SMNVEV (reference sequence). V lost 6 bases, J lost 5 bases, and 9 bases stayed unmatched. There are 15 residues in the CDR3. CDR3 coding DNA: TGTGCCAGCAGCCGCCTGGGACAGGGGACTGAGACCCAGTACTTC. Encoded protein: CASSRLGQGTETQYF.

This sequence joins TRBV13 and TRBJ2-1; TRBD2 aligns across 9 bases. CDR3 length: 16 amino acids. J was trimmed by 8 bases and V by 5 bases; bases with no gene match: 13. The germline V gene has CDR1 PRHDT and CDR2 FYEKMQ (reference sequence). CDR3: CASSAKGGRALDEQFF. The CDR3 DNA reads TGTGCCAGCAGCGCCAAAGGCGGGAGGGCCCTGGATGAGCAGTTCTTC.

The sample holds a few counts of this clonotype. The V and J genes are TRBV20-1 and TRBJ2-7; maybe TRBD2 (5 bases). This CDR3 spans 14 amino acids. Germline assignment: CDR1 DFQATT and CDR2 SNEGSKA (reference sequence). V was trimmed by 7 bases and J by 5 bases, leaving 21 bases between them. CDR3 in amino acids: CSGRPDVRVNEQYF. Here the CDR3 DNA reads TGCAGTGGGAGGCCGGATGTGAGGGTCAACGAGCAGTACTTC.

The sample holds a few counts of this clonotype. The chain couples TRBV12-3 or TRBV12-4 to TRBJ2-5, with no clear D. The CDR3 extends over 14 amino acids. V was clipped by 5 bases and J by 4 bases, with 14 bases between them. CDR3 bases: TGTGCCAGCAGTATACAAGTAGGATTAGAGACCCAGTACTTC. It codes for CASSIQVGLETQYF.

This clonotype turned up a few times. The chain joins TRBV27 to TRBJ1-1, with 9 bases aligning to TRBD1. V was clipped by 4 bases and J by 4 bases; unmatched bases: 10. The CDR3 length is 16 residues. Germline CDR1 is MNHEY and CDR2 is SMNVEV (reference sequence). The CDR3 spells CASSYNRGLVVTEAFF. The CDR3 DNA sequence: TGTGCCAGCAGTTACAACAGGGGGCTGGTGGTCACTGAAGCTTTCTTT.

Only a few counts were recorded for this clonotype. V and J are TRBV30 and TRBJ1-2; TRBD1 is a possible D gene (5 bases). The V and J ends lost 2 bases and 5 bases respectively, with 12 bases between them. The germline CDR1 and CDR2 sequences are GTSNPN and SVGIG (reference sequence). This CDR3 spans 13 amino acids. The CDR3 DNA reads TGTGCCTGGAGTCCTTCCGGGGCTTATGGCTACACCTTC. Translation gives CAWSPSGAYGYTF.

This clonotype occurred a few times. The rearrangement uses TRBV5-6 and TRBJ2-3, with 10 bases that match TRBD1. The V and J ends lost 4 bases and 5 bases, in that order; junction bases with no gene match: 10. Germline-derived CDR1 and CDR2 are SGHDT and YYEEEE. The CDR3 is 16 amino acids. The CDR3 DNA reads TGTGCCAGCAGCCCCTCCCCGGGACAGGGGATAGATACGCAGTATTTT. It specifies CASSPSPGQGIDTQYF.

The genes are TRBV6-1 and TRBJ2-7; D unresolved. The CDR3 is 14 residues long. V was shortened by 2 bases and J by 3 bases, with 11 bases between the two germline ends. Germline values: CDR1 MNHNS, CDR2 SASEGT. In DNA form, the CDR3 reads TGTGCCAGCAGTGAATGGCACCTCAACTACGAGCAGTACTTC. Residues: CASSEWHLNYEQYF.

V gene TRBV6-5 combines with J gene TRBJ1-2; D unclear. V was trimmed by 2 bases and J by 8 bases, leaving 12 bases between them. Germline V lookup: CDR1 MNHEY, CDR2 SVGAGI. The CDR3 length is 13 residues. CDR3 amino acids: CASSYTRRKGYTF. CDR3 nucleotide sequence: TGTGCCAGCAGTTACACGAGAAGGAAGGGCTACACCTTC.

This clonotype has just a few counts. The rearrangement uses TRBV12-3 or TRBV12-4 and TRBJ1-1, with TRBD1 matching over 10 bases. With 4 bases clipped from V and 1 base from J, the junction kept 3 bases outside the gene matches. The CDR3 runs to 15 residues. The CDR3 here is CASSSRQGANTEAFF. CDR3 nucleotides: TGTGCCAGCAGTTCCCGACAGGGGGCGAACACTGAAGCTTTCTTT.

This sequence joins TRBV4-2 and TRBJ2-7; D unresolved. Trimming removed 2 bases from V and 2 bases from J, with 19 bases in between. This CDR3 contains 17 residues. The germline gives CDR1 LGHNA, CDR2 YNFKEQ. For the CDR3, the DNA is TGTGCCAGCAGCCAATCTAGTCCGACAATGTATGCCTACGAGCAGTACTTC. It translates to CASSQSSPTMYAYEQYF.

The CDR3 sequence: CALSGPAPDTQYF. The CDR3 nucleotides are TGTGCCCTTTCCGGACCTGCCCCAGATACGCAGTATTTT. The chain joins TRBV30 to TRBJ2-3; unclear D gene. In germline, CDR1 is GTSNPN, CDR2 SVGIG (reference sequence). The CDR3 runs 13 residues. Trimming removed 8 bases at V and 4 bases at J, with 16 bases between.